Below, 29 T cell receptor beta chains from the same sample are listed, as sequenced in a study of cytomegalovirus exposure and HLA in healthy donors. PCR was performed using 60 Vbeta and 13 Jbeta primers. Libraries were prepared by immunoSEQ multiplex PCR; TCRdb keeps only in-frame clonotypes and omits some of them. The top ten clones hold 1.3% of a sample with approximately 200,000 clones, 85% to 90% of them seen once. The sample taken for sequencing was PBMCs. Source of these receptors: a human donor in good health.

The J gene is TRBJ2-7, the V gene TRBV19; 8 nucleotides line up with TRBD1. V lost 3 bases, J lost 4 bases, and 5 bases stayed unmatched. The CDR3 covers 14 residues. Germline V gene lookup returns CDR1 LNHDA and CDR2 SQIVND (reference sequence). CDR3 coding DNA: TGTGCCAGTAGTATCGGGCAGGGGGCGTACGAGCAGTACTTC. Amino acids: CASSIGQGAYEQYF.

The V gene is TRBV19, the J gene TRBJ1-5, with 7 positions matching TRBD1. The CDR3 has 14 residues. The junction had 9 bases not matched to a gene; V was cut back by 6 bases and J by 7 bases. CDR1 LNHDA and CDR2 SQIVND come from the germline V gene (reference sequence). CDR3 bases: TGTGCCAGTAGCCTCACAGGGGCCAGGCAGCCCCAGCATTTT. This encodes CASSLTGARQPQHF.

The rearrangement uses TRBV28 and TRBJ2-5, with TRBD1 as a possible D gene (7 bases). With the DNA end fitting TRBJ2-7 better, the J assignment may be wrong. The CDR3 length is 15 residues. The germline CDR1 and CDR2 sequences are MDHEN and SYDVKM. In DNA, the CDR3 is TGTGCCAGCAGTTCCGCTTCGACAGGGAGGTCCGAGCAGTACTTC. Its protein product is CASSSASTGRSEQYF.

Here the CDR3 DNA reads TGTGCCAGCAGTGATTCGGCAGGGACTGCAGGTTTCTTT. It translates to CASSDSAGTAGFF. This rearrangement joins TRBV2 to TRBJ1-1, with a possible D match to TRBD1 (5 bases). Germline CDR1 and CDR2: SNHLY and FYNNEI. CDR3 size: 13 residues. V was pared by 3 bases and J by 13 bases, with 18 bases between.

This clone was seen just once. The CDR3 loop is CASSKPGREQETQYF. DNA of the CDR3: TGTGCCAGCAGTAAACCCGGACGGGAGCAAGAGACCCAGTACTTC. The chain carries TRBV5-6 and TRBJ2-5, with D possibly matching TRBD2 (6 bases). This CDR3 has 15 residues. Germline loops: CDR1 SGHDT, CDR2 YYEEEE. The V and J ends lost 5 bases and 2 bases respectively, with 16 bases between them.

The chain has TRBV10-3 and TRBJ2-1, with no clear D. The CDR3 consists of 12 residues. Germline-derived CDR1 and CDR2 are ENHRY and SYGVKD. Trimming pared 3 bases from V and 8 bases from J, leaving 8 bases between. The CDR3 loop reads CAISDKRDEQFF. CDR3 DNA: TGTGCCATCAGTGACAAACGGGATGAGCAGTTCTTC.

This chain uses TRBV2 with TRBJ2-3, with 11 bases matching TRBD2. Germline V CDR1 and CDR2: SNHLY, FYNNEI. After removal of 7 bases from V and 5 bases from J, the junction contained 5 bases not matched to a gene. The CDR3 runs 14 residues. CDR3 sequence (DNA): TGTGCCAGCAAACTACTAGCGGGGGAAGATACGCAGTATTTT. Translating it yields CASKLLAGEDTQYF.

This clone turned up a few times. The chain carries TRBV28 and TRBJ1-2; 7 bases line up with TRBD1. The CDR3 sequence is 16 residues long. Per germline, CDR1 MDHEN and CDR2 SYDVKM. J gave up 8 bases and V 3 bases, and 15 bases lay outside the gene matches. In DNA, the CDR3 is TGTGCCAGCAGTTTTACCCGTTACAGGGGCACGGAAGGCTACACCTTC. It codes for CASSFTRYRGTEGYTF.

V is TRBV27 and J is TRBJ2-3, with D perhaps TRBD2 (6 bases). Trimming cost V 2 bases and J 4 bases, with 7 bases left between them. The CDR3 totals 13 residues. Looked up from germline, CDR1 is MNHEY and CDR2 is SMNVEV (reference sequence). The CDR3 loop reads CASSLRESDTQYF. CDR3 coding DNA: TGTGCCAGCAGTTTACGGGAGTCAGATACGCAGTATTTT.

The chain joins TRBV15 to TRBJ1-2; D gene uncertain. Trimming took off 0 bases at V and 7 bases at J, with 15 bases between the two ends. The germline CDR1 and CDR2 sequences are LNHNV and YYDKDF (reference sequence). The CDR3 length is 15 residues. CDR3 protein: CATSRDRGIGSGYTF. CDR3 sequence (DNA): TGTGCCACCAGCAGAGATAGAGGGATAGGATCTGGCTACACCTTC.

This chain uses TRBV11-2 with TRBJ1-4; TRBD1 matches at 7 bases. CDR3 length: 14 residues. V dropped 1 base and J dropped 7; count of bases not matched to a gene: 3. Germline V gene sequence: CDR1 SGHAT, CDR2 FQNNGV. The CDR3 loop is CASSLGQGAEKLFF. In DNA, the CDR3 is TGTGCCAGCAGCTTAGGACAGGGAGCTGAAAAACTGTTTTTT.

This chain uses TRBV29-1 with TRBJ2-1, with 9 bases lining up with TRBD2. CDR1 SQVTM and CDR2 ANQGSEA come from the germline V gene. This CDR3 spans 15 amino acids. V was pared by 4 bases and J by 4 bases, with 8 bases of the junction left unmatched. For the CDR3, the DNA is TGCAGCGTTGGGACCCGGGCGGGAGGGTACAATGAGCAGTTCTTC. Its protein is CSVGTRAGGYNEQFF.

The chain recombines TRBV21-1 with TRBJ1-2. TRBV21-1 is classified as a pseudogene. The CDR3 spans 12 residues. The CDR3 sequence is CAGYRREYGYTF. CDR3 DNA sequence: TGTGCCGGGTATAGGAGGGAATATGGCTACACCTTC.

The chain is built from TRBV7-2 and TRBJ2-3, with D maybe TRBD1 (5 bases). Germline values: CDR1 SGHTA, CDR2 FQGNSA. The germline V and J ends were trimmed by 1 base and 6 bases, with 14 bases remaining between them. The CDR3 has 15 amino acids. DNA of the CDR3: TGTGCCAGCAGCTTAGAGGGGCGCAGGCAGGATACGCAGTATTTT. It encodes CASSLEGRRQDTQYF.

V gene TRBV7-8 combines with J gene TRBJ2-7, with 11 bases matching TRBD2. The J segment lost 5 bases and the V segment lost 5 bases, leaving 8 bases of the junction unmatched. CDR3 length: 15 amino acids. Germline V CDR1 and CDR2: SGHVS, FQNEAQ. The CDR3 DNA reads as TGTGCCAGCAGCCCCAAGACTAGCGGGACGGACGAGCAGTACTTC. It encodes CASSPKTSGTDEQYF.

This clone was counted between two and nine times. The chain uses TRBV6-1 and TRBJ1-3; no definite D call. Germline CDR1 MNHNS, CDR2 SASEGT. The CDR3 covers 15 residues. Trimming removed 5 bases at V and 0 bases at J, with 11 bases between. This CDR3 reads CASSSGDFSGNTIYF. The DNA of the CDR3 is TGTGCCAGCAGTTCCGGAGACTTCTCTGGAAACACCATATATTTT.

The chain carries TRBV28 and TRBJ2-7, with a possible D match to TRBD2 (6 bases). The CDR3 extends over 16 amino acids. V gave up 6 bases and J gave up 7 bases, with 25 bases separating them. Germline values: CDR1 MDHEN, CDR2 SYDVKM. This CDR3 reads CASSFSPGPTAGEQYF. CDR3 coding DNA: TGTGCCAGCAGCTTCTCCCCGGGACCTACCGCGGGGGAGCAGTACTTC.

The J gene is TRBJ1-3, the V gene TRBV4-2, with D maybe TRBD1 (6 bases). The CDR3 is made up of 18 amino acids. V lost 1 base to trimming and J lost 5 bases, with 21 bases between them. Germline CDR1 is LGHNA and CDR2 is YNFKEQ. As DNA, the CDR3 is TGTGCCAGCAGCCAAGGACGGGGATCAGGGGACGTAAGAAACACCATATATTTT. The encoded protein is CASSQGRGSGDVRNTIYF.

For this clone: At the DNA level, this CDR3 is encoded by other sequences in the same sample as well. V and J are TRBV29-1 and TRBJ2-5, with 7 nucleotides matching TRBD1. This CDR3 spans 13 amino acids. CDR1 and CDR2 from the germline V gene are SQVTM and ANQGSEA. The ends lost 5 bases at V and 1 base at J; junction bases unmatched: 4. CDR3 in DNA: TGCAGCGTTAACAGGGGCTTCCAAGAGACCCAGTACTTC. Encoded protein: CSVNRGFQETQYF.

CDR3 sequence: CASSLRTSYGGYTF. CDR3 coding DNA: TGCGCCAGCAGCTTACGGACTTCCTATGGAGGCTACACCTTC. This chain connects TRBV5-1 to TRBJ1-2; D is uncertain. The CDR3 runs 14 residues. Germline V gives CDR1 SGHRS, CDR2 YFSETQ. V was pared by 2 bases and J by 8 bases, with 16 bases between.

V gene TRBV19 combines with J gene TRBJ1-5; the match to TRBD1 covers 8 bases. Germline CDR1 LNHDA, CDR2 SQIVND (reference sequence). V lost 5 bases, J lost 0 bases, and 6 bases stayed unmatched. The CDR3 length is 16 residues. The CDR3 DNA sequence: TGTGCCAGTAGTGCCCGGACAGGGCTTAGCAATCAGCCCCAGCATTTT. This codes for CASSARTGLSNQPQHF.

With regard to this clone: The junction departs from the called germline gene at one end, perhaps through a read error. The genes are TRBV7-9 and TRBJ1-4; D unclear. This CDR3 has 14 amino acids. Germline loops: CDR1 SEHNR, CDR2 FQNEAQ (reference sequence). Here the CDR3 reads CSSSSERKNEKLFF. The CDR3 DNA is TGTTCCAGCAGCTCGGAGAGAAAGAATGAAAAACTGTTTTTT. Full variable domain (outside the CDR3, taken from reference TRBV7-9 and TRBJ1-4): DTGVSQNPRHKITKRGQNVTFRCDPISEHNRLYWYRQTLGQGPEFLTYFQNEAQLEKSRLLSDRFSAERPKGSFSTLEIQRTEQGDSAMYLCSSSSERKNEKLFFGSGTQLSVL.

The CDR3 sequence: CASSEWQGNGQPQHF. DNA of the CDR3: TGTGCCAGCAGTGAGTGGCAGGGGAACGGTCAGCCCCAGCATTTT. The chain carries TRBV6-1 and TRBJ1-5; perhaps TRBD1 as D (6 bases). The CDR3 runs to 15 residues. Germline CDR1 and CDR2: MNHNS and SASEGT. Trimming took off 3 bases at V and 6 bases at J, with 15 bases between the two ends.

V is TRBV2 and J is TRBJ2-5; TRBD1 matches 7 bases. Germline-derived CDR1 and CDR2 are SNHLY and FYNNEI. V shed 2 bases, J shed 5 bases, and the junction held 5 bases outside the gene matches. The CDR3 is 14 residues long. CDR3 loop: CASSESRGRETQYF. CDR3 bases: TGTGCCAGCAGTGAATCGAGGGGGCGGGAGACCCAGTACTTC.

The chain is built from TRBV6-5 and TRBJ1-4; no definite D call. Trimming shortened V by 2 bases and J by 5 bases, and 9 bases separated the two germline ends. The CDR3 length is 14 residues. Germline V gene data show CDR1 as MNHEY and CDR2 as SVGAGI. In DNA form, the CDR3 reads TGTGCCAGCAGTTACGCAGGCTCAAATGAAAAACTGTTTTTT. This encodes CASSYAGSNEKLFF.

V gene TRBV15 combines with J gene TRBJ2-5, with TRBD2 identical over 9 bases. Germline CDR1 is LNHNV and CDR2 is YYDKDF (reference sequence). The CDR3 is 17 residues long. V shed 1 base and J 4 bases; nucleotides not matched to a gene: 10. DNA of the CDR3: TGTGCCACCAGCAGAGGTAAACAGCGGGAGGATCTAGAGACCCAGTACTTC. This sequence encodes CATSRGKQREDLETQYF.

This sequence joins TRBV29-1 and TRBJ1-1; tentative D call: TRBD1 (5 bases). The CDR3 has 13 residues. V was clipped by 7 bases and J by 4 bases, with 16 bases between them. The germline CDR1 and CDR2 sequences are SQVTM and ANQGSEA. In DNA, the CDR3 is TGCAGCGCCATGACAGTAGAAGGCACTGAAGCTTTCTTT. This encodes CSAMTVEGTEAFF.

The CDR3, as DNA: TGTGCCAGCTCACCGACGGAGGAGTATGGCTACACCTTC. This sequence encodes CASSPTEEYGYTF. This chain uses TRBV18 with TRBJ1-2, with D unclear. The CDR3 is 13 residues long. Germline lookup yields CDR1 KGHSH and CDR2 LQKENI. V dropped 3 bases and J dropped 5 bases, with 10 bases sitting between them.

CDR3 sequence reads: CASSLVQGSGYEQYF. In DNA, the CDR3 is TGTGCCAGCAGCTTAGTTCAGGGATCGGGCTACGAGCAGTACTTC. The chain uses TRBV7-2 and TRBJ2-7; possible D gene TRBD1, 5 bases. The CDR3 runs to 15 residues. From germline, CDR1 is SGHTA and CDR2 FQGNSA. V was shortened by 1 base and J by 3 bases, with 13 bases between the two germline ends.